Listed below are T cell receptor beta chains from one sample, sequenced in a study of T cell responses to AZD1222 COVID-19 vaccine. This table comes from immunoSEQ multiplex PCR, and its TCRdb copy is limited to in-frame clones, with some not included. The sample holds about 120,000 clones; around 85% are singletons and the top ten take 9% to 9.5%. Sequenced here: peripheral blood, sampled on day 0 of AZD1222 vaccination. These receptors originate from an adult in good health. Both conserved end residues are part of each CDR3. A D gene is named only where the DNA matches it firmly. Part of the rows lack a size; the others show once, few, many or a class for expanded clones.

V gene	clone size	D gene	J gene	CDR3 protein	CDR3 DNA
TRBV14	.	.	TRBJ1-1	CASSQKGQGPYEAFF	TGTGCCAGCAGCCAAAAGGGGCAGGGGCCTTACGAAGCTTTCTTT
TRBV24-1	.	.	TRBJ2-2	CATSDKGRDTGELFF	TGTGCCACCAGTGATAAGGGTCGCGACACCGGGGAGCTGTTTTTT
TRBV3-1/TRBV3-2	.	TRBD2	TRBJ2-7	CASSQGLAGGEQYF	TGTGCCAGCAGCCAAGGACTAGCGGGAGGAGAGCAGTACTTC
TRBV6-1	.	TRBD1	TRBJ1-2	CASSAGDRGKWAYGYTF	TGTGCCAGCAGTGCGGGGGACAGGGGCAAATGGGCCTATGGCTACACCTTC
TRBV6-4	once	TRBD2	TRBJ2-1	CASSGQRGAYNEQFF	TGTGCCAGCAGTGGCCAGCGGGGCGCGTACAATGAGCAGTTCTTC
TRBV14	once	.	TRBJ2-5	CASSISGKQTQYF	TGTGCCAGCAGTATTTCAGGGAAGCAGACCCAGTACTTC
TRBV12-5	.	.	TRBJ1-1	CASGPVLNTEAFF	TGTGCTAGTGGCCCGGTTTTGAACACTGAAGCTTTCTTT
TRBV11-3	.	.	TRBJ2-3	CASSSSLGGRTDTQYF	TGTGCCAGCAGCTCCTCGCTAGGGGGGCGCACAGATACGCAGTATTTT
TRBV12-3/TRBV12-4	.	.	TRBJ1-2	CASSPAHNYGYTF	TGTGCCAGCAGTCCAGCTCATAACTATGGCTACACCTTC
TRBV24-1	.	.	TRBJ2-1	CATSDLGFLADEQFF	TGTGCCACCAGTGATTTAGGCTTCTTAGCGGATGAGCAGTTCTTC
TRBV3-1/TRBV3-2	few	.	TRBJ1-1	CASSQEAPNTEAFF	TGTGCCAGCAGCCAAGAAGCCCCCAACACTGAAGCTTTCTTT
TRBV5-4	.	.	TRBJ1-4	CASSWGAVATNEKLFF	TGTGCCAGCAGCTGGGGGGCCGTTGCAACTAATGAAAAACTGTTTTTT
TRBV14	few	.	TRBJ2-7	CASSQGLYEQYF	TGTGCCAGCAGCCAGGGCCTCTACGAGCAGTACTTC
TRBV7-9	.	.	TRBJ2-3	CASSPLASSTDTQYF	TGTGCCAGCAGTCCCCTCGCCTCTAGCACAGATACGCAGTATTTT
TRBV2	.	TRBD1	TRBJ2-7	CASSVDRGGNEQYF	TGTGCCAGCAGTGTGGACAGGGGCGGTAACGAGCAGTACTTC
TRBV20-1	.	TRBD1	TRBJ1-2	CSASAGTGGLNYGYTF	TGCAGTGCTAGTGCCGGGACAGGGGGTCTTAACTATGGCTACACCTTC
TRBV18	.	TRBD1	TRBJ1-4	CASSYATGSNEKLFF	TGTGCCAGCTCATATGCGACAGGGTCAAATGAAAAACTGTTTTTT
TRBV6-5	.	.	TRBJ1-5	CASRHSNQPQHF	TGTGCCAGCAGACATAGCAATCAGCCCCAGCATTTT
TRBV6-6	.	.	TRBJ1-5	CASSSKGVWQPQHF	TGTGCCAGCAGTTCAAAGGGGGTTTGGCAGCCCCAGCATTTT
TRBV2	.	.	TRBJ2-1	CASSFERQYNEQFF	TGTGCCAGCAGTTTCGAGCGACAATACAATGAGCAGTTCTTC
TRBV15	.	.	TRBJ1-3	CATSRIKGNTIYF	TGTGCCACCAGCAGAATCAAGGGAAACACCATATATTTT
TRBV18	.	TRBD1	TRBJ1-1	CASSRDRENTEAFF	TGTGCCAGCTCTCGTGACAGGGAGAACACTGAAGCTTTCTTT
TRBV19	.	.	TRBJ1-5	CASRGGGSNQPQHF	TGTGCCAGCAGGGGCGGGGGGAGCAATCAGCCCCAGCATTTT
TRBV19	few	.	TRBJ2-7	CASSIDETTSYEQYF	TGTGCCAGTAGTATTGACGAGACTACCTCCTACGAGCAGTACTTC
TRBV28	.	TRBD2	TRBJ2-1	CASSLLVAGDYGNEQFF	TGTGCCAGCAGTTTATTGGTAGCGGGGGACTACGGGAATGAGCAGTTCTTC
TRBV30	.	.	TRBJ1-3	CAWSKGLTGNTIYF	TGTGCCTGGAGTAAGGGACTAACTGGAAACACCATATATTTT
TRBV28	few	.	TRBJ1-4	CASAQLVYEKLFF	TGTGCCAGCGCCCAGCTGGTTTATGAAAAACTGTTTTTT
TRBV7-9	.	TRBD1	TRBJ2-1	CASSFPGQGSNEQFF	TGTGCCAGCAGCTTCCCGGGACAGGGAAGCAATGAGCAGTTCTTC
TRBV10-3	.	TRBD1	TRBJ2-6	CAISEGTGHSGANVLTF	TGTGCCATCAGTGAAGGGACAGGGCACTCTGGGGCCAACGTCCTGACTTTC
TRBV7-2	.	TRBD2	TRBJ2-7	CASRDRAGGPFEQYF	TGTGCCAGCAGGGATCGAGCGGGAGGGCCGTTTGAGCAGTACTTC